This T cell receptor beta chain was recovered during a study of blood T cell repertoires in COVID-19. Across the whole study: Donors in the United States, Italy and Spain gave samples during acute or convalescent COVID-19. The analysed material was cDNA or gDNA that came from T cells, B-cell-depleted T cells, or PBMCs.

This table comes from immunoSEQ multiplex PCR, and its TCRdb copy is limited to in-frame clones, with some not included. The sample comprises 150,000 to 200,000 clones, 81% of which are singletons, and roughly 12% rests with the top ten. Looked up from germline, CDR1 is SGDLS and CDR2 is YYNGEE. V dropped 2 bases and J dropped 2 bases, with 11 bases sitting between them. The CDR3 has 15 residues. Seattle-derived patients entered the study during active infection and were followed longitudinally. This receptor was obtained from an elderly woman with COVID-19, enrolled during active disease. V and J are TRBV9 and TRBJ2-1, with no clear D. Sequenced material: peripheral blood. CDR3 in DNA: TGTGCCAGCAGCGTTCTCACGGTGGCCTACAATGAGCAGTTCTTC. This translates into CASSVLTVAYNEQFF. Drawing the rest from reference TRBV9 and TRBJ2-1, the complete variable domain is DSGVTQTPKHLITATGQRVTLRCSPRSGDLSVYWYQQSLDQGLQFLIQYYNGEERAKGNILERFSAQQFPDLHSELNLSSLELGDSALYFCASSVLTVAYNEQFFGPGTRLTVL.